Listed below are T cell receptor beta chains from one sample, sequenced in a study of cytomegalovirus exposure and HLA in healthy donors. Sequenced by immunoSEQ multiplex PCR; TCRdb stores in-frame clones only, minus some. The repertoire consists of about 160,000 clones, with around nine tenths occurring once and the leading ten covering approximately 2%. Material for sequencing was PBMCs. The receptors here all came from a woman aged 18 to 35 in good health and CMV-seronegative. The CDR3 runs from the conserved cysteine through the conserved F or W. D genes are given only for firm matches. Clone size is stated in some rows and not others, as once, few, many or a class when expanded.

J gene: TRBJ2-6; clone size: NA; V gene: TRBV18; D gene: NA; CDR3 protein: CARSDAADTPSGANVLTF; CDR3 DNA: TGTGCCAGGTCAGACGCTGCCGACACTCCTTCTGGGGCCAACGTCCTGACTTTC
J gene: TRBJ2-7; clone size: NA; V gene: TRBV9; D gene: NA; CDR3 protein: CASSGGPPSYEQYF; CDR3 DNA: TGTGCCAGCAGCGGCGGGCCTCCCTCCTACGAGCAGTACTTC
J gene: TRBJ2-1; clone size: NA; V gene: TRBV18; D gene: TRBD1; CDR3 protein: CASSPPGTGNYNEQFF; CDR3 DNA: TGTGCCAGCTCACCCCCCGGGACAGGGAACTACAATGAGCAGTTCTTC
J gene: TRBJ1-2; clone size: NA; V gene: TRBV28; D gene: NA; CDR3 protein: CASSLITRAGGYTF; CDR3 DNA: TGTGCCAGCAGTTTAATTACCAGGGCTGGGGGCTACACCTTC
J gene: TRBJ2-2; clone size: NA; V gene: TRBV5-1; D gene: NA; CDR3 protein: CASSRDIHTGELFF; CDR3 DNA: TGCGCCAGCAGCAGGGACATCCACACCGGGGAGCTGTTTTTT
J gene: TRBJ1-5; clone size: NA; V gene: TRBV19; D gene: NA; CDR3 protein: CASRPSGTRRSGWQPQHF; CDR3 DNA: TGTGCCAGTAGGCCCTCCGGGACACGACGTAGTGGTTGGCAGCCCCAGCATTTT
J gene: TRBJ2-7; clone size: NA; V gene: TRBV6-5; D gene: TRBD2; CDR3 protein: CASSPLAGSSYEQYF; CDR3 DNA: TGTGCCAGCAGCCCTCTAGCGGGAAGCTCCTACGAGCAGTACTTC
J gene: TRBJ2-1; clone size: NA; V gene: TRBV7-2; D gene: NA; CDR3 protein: CASSSTITLYNEQFF; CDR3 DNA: TGTGCCAGCAGCTCCACTATCACTCTTTACAATGAGCAGTTCTTC
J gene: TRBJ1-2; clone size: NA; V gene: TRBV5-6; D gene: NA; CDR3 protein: CASSFGQPNYGYTF; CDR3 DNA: TGTGCCAGCAGCTTCGGACAGCCTAACTATGGCTACACCTTC
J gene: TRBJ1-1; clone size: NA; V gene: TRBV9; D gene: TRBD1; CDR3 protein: CASSDQGGNTEAFF; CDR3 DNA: TGTGCCAGCAGCGACCAGGGGGGGAACACTGAAGCTTTCTTT
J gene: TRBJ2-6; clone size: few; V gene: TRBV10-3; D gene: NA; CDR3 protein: CAIGRHRIPSGANVLTF; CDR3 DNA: TGTGCCATCGGGCGACATCGGATCCCCTCTGGGGCCAACGTCCTGACTTTC
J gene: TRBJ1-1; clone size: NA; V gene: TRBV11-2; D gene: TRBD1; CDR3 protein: CASSWAGTGDTEAFF; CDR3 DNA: TGTGCCAGCAGCTGGGCCGGGACAGGGGATACTGAAGCTTTCTTT
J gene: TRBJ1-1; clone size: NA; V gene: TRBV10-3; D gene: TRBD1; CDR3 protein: CAISSYGQGATTEAFF; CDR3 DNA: TGTGCCATCAGTAGCTACGGACAGGGGGCGACCACTGAAGCTTTCTTT
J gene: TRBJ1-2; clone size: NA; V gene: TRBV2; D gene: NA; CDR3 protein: CASSAPPREYGYTF; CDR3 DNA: TGTGCCAGCAGTGCCCCCCCAAGGGAGTATGGCTACACCTTC
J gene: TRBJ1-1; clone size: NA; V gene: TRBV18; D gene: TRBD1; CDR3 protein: CASSLETGIGTEAFF; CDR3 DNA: TGTGCCAGCTCACTGGAGACAGGGATCGGCACTGAAGCTTTCTTT
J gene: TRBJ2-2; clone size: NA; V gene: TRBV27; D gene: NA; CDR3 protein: CASSFGDFGTGELFF; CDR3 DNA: TGTGCCAGCAGTTTTGGGGACTTTGGGACCGGGGAGCTGTTTTTT
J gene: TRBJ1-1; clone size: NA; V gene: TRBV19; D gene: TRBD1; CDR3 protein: CASSIGDRGRPEAFF; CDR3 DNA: TGTGCCAGTAGTATAGGGGACAGGGGGCGTCCTGAAGCTTTCTTT
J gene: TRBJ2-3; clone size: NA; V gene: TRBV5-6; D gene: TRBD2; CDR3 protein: CASSGTSGDWNTQYF; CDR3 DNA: TGTGCCAGCAGCGGGACTAGCGGGGATTGGAATACGCAGTATTTT
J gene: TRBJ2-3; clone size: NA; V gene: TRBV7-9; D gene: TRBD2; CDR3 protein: CASSSGRAGEF; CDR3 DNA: TGTGCCAGCAGCTCCGGACGAGCGGGGGAATTT
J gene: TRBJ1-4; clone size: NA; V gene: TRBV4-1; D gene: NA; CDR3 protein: CASSPEWTGGEKLFF; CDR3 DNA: TGCGCCAGCAGCCCAGAATGGACTGGTGGAGAAAAACTGTTTTTT
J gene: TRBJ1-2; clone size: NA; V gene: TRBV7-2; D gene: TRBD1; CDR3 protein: CASSLWTGQQYGYTF; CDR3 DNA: TGTGCCAGCAGCTTATGGACAGGACAACAATATGGCTACACCTTC
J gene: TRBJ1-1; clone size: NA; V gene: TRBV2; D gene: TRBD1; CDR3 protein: CASRDRGNTEAFF; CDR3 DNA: TGTGCCAGCAGGGACAGGGGGAACACTGAAGCTTTCTTT
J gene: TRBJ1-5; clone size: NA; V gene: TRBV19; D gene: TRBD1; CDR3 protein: CASSMTQGVSSNQPQHF; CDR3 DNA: TGTGCCAGTAGTATGACACAGGGGGTTAGCAGCAATCAGCCCCAGCATTTT
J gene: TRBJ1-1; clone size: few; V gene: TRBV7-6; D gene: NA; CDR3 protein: CASSLGWGGEAFF; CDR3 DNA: TGTGCCAGCAGCTTAGGATGGGGGGGTGAAGCTTTCTTT
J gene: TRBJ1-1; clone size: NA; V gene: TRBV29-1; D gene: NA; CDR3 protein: CSVTSGTVREAFF; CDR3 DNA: TGCAGCGTGACCAGCGGGACCGTCCGTGAAGCTTTCTTT
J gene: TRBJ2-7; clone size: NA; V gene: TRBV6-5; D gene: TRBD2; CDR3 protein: CATSRLAGGFDEQYF; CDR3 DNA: TGTGCCACCTCGAGACTAGCGGGAGGATTCGACGAGCAGTACTTC
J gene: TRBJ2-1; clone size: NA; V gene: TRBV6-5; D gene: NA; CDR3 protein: CASSQGEGEQFF; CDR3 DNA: TGTGCCAGCAGCCAAGGCGAGGGAGAGCAGTTCTTC
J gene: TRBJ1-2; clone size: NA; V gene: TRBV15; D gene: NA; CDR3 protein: CATSRAFPGRGFYGYTF; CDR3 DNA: TGTGCCACCAGCAGAGCCTTTCCGGGCAGGGGCTTCTATGGCTACACCTTC
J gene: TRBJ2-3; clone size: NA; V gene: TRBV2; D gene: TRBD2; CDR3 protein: CASRATSGRASSASTDTQYF; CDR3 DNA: TGTGCCAGCAGAGCGACTAGCGGGAGGGCAAGCTCCGCTAGCACAGATACGCAGTATTTT
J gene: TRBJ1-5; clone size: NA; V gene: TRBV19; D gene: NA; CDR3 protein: CAGGFNQPQHF; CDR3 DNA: TGTGCCGGGGGGTTTAATCAGCCCCAGCATTTT
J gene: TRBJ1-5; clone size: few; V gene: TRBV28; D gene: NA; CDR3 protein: CASSSGQPQHF; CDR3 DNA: TGTGCCAGCAGTTCGGGTCAGCCCCAGCATTTT
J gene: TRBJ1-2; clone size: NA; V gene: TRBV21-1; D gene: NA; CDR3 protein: CASSKDAGLRYGYTF; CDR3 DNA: TGTGCCAGCAGCAAAGATGCAGGGCTTAGGTATGGCTACACCTTC
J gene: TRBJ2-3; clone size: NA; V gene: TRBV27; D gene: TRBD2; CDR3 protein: CASSPFRDPGGTQYF; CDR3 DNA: TGTGCCAGCAGTCCCTTCCGGGACCCGGGAGGTACGCAGTATTTT
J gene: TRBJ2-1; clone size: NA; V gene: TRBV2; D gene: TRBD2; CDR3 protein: CASSGTSGGADEQFF; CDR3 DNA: TGTGCCAGCAGTGGGACTAGCGGGGGGGCGGATGAGCAGTTCTTC
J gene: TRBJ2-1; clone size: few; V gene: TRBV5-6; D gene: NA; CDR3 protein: CASSLGGHRISNEQFF; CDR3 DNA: TGTGCCAGCAGCTTGGGTGGACACCGGATAAGCAATGAGCAGTTCTTC
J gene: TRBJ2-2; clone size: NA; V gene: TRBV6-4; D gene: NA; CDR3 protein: CASSEIAESTGELFF; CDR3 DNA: TGTGCCAGCAGTGAAATAGCGGAAAGCACCGGGGAGCTGTTTTTT
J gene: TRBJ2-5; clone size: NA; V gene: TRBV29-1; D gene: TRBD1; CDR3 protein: CSLDRGQPETQYF; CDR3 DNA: TGCAGCCTAGACAGGGGGCAACCAGAGACCCAGTACTTC
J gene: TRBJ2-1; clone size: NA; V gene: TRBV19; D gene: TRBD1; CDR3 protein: CASTPGTGLNEQFF; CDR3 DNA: TGTGCCAGTACACCCGGGACAGGTTTAAATGAGCAGTTCTTC
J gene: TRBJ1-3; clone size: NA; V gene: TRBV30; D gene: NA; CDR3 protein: CACDGGRSGNTIYF; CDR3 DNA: TGTGCCTGCGACGGAGGGCGTTCTGGAAACACCATATATTTT
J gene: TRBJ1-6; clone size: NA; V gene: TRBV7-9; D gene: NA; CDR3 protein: CASRSGQLLEALHF; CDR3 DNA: TGTGCCAGCAGGAGCGGACAGCTTCTAGAAGCCCTCCACTTT
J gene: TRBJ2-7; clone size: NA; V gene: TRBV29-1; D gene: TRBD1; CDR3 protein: CSVRRTGGSYEQYF; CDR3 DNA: TGCAGCGTTAGAAGGACAGGGGGGTCCTACGAGCAGTACTTC
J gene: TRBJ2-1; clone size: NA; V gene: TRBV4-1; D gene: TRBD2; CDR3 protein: CASSQSPAGVLNEQFF; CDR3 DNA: TGCGCCAGCAGCCAAAGCCCAGCGGGGGTACTTAATGAGCAGTTCTTC
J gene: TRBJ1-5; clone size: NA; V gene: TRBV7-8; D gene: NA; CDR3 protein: CASSLEGGVQPQHF; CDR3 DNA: TGTGCCAGCAGCTTAGAGGGCGGGGTTCAGCCCCAGCATTTT
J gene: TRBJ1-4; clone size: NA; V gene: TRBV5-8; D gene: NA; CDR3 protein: CASSRGLIPRENEKLFF; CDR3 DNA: TGTGCCAGCAGCAGAGGACTAATCCCAAGGGAGAATGAAAAACTGTTTTTT
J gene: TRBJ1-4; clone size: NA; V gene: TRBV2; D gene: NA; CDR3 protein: CASSAGRDEKLFF; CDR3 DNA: TGTGCCAGCAGTGCTGGGAGGGATGAAAAACTGTTTTTT
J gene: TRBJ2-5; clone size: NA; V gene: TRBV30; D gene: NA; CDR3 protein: CAWSVPRGETQYF; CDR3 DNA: TGTGCCTGGAGTGTACCCAGGGGTGAGACCCAGTACTTC
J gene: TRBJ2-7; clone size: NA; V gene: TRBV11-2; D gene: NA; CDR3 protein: CASSPGTRSSYEQYF; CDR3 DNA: TGTGCCAGCAGCCCGGGAACCAGGAGCTCCTACGAGCAGTACTTC